The source of this T cell receptor beta chain is a study of cytomegalovirus exposure and HLA in healthy donors. Whole-study findings and limits: Donors belonging to an Asian-associated ancestry cluster reportedly showed fewer N-insertions in productive TCRs than the roughly 670-donor mean, according to what a later analysis found. At a 0.05 false discovery rate, a later analysis found some 18,000 TCR beta sequences to be associated with HLA alleles. In vitro assays verified that three CMV-associated chains recognized CMV antigens specifically.

Donors counted as nominally healthy when sampled, yet unrecorded immune exposures were likely. The PCR had 60 Vbeta and 13 Jbeta primers. This table comes from immunoSEQ multiplex PCR, and its TCRdb copy is limited to in-frame clones, with some not included. This sample has more than 110,000 clones; roughly four fifths occur once, and the top ten carry 8.8%. Remarks on this clone: Its antigen is unidentified.

The receptor's source is a woman between 50 and 59 years old in good health and CMV-seropositive. What was sequenced was PBMCs.

CDR3 bases: TGTGCCACCAGCAGAGACGCGGGGGGGCCGGATACGCAGTATTTT. It is translated as CATSRDAGGPDTQYF. The chain links TRBV15 to TRBJ2-3, with TRBD2 matching over 9 bases. This CDR3 spans 15 amino acids. Germline V CDR1 and CDR2: LNHNV, YYDKDF (reference sequence). V shed 0 bases and J 6 bases; nucleotides not matched to a gene: 4.